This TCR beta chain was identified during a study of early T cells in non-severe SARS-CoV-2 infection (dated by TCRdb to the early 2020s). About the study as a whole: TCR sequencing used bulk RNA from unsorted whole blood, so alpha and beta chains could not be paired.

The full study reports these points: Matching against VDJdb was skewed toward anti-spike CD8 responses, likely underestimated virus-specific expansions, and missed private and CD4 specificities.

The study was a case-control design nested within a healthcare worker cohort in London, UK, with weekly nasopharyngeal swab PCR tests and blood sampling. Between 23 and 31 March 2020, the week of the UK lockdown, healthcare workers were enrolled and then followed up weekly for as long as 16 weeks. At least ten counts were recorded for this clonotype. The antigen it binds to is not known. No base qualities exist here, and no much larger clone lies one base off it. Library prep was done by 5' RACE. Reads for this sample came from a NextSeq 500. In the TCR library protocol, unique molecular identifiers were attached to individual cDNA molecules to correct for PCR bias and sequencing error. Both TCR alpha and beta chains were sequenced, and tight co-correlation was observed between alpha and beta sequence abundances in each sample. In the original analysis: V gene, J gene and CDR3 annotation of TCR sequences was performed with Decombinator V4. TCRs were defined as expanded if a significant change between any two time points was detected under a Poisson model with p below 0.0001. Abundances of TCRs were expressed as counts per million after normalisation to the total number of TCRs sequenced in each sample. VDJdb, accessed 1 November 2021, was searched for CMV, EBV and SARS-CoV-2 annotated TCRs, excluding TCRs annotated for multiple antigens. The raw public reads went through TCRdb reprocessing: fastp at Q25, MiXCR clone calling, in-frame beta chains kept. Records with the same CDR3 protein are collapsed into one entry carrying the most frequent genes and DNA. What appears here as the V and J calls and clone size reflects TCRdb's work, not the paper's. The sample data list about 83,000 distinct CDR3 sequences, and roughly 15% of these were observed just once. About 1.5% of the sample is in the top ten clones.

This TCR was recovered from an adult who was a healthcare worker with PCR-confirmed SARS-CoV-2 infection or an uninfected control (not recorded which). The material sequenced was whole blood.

The CDR3 has the sequence CASSPGPGQNTDTQYF. The nucleotides are TGTGCCAGCTCACCAGGTCCGGGACAGAACACAGATACGCAGTATTTT. Recombination linked TRBV18 to TRBJ2-3; TRBD1 aligns with 7 central bases. Trimming takes 2 bases off V and 2 bases off J; junction bases not matched to a gene: 7. The CDR3 holds 16 amino acids from the cysteine to the phenylalanine. Here the CDR3 DNA is all that survives: 48 bases in frame from base 1. The germline V gene provides CDR1 KGHSH and CDR2 LQKENI.